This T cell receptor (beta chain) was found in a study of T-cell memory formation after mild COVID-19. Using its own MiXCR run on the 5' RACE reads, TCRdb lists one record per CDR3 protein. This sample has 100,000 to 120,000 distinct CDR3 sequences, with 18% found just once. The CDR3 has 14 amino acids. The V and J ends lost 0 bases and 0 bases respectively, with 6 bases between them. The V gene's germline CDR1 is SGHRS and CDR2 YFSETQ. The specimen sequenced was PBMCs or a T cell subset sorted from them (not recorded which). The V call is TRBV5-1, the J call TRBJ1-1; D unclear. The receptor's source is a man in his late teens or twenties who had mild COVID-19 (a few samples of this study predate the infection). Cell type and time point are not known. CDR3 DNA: TGCGCCAGCAGCTTGGAGGGAATGAACACTGAAGCTTTCTTT. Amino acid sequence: CASSLEGMNTEAFF.